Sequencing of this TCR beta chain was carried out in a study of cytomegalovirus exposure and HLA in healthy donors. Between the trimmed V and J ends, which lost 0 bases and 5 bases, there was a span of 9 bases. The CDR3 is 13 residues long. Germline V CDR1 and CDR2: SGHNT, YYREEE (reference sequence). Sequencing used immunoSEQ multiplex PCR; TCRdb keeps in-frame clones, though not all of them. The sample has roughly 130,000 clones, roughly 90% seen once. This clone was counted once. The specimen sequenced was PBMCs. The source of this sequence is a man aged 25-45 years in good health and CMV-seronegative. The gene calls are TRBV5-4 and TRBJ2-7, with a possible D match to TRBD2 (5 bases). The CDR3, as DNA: TGTGCCAGCAGCTTGGGGCTAGCCCACGAGCAGTACTTC. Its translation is CASSLGLAHEQYF. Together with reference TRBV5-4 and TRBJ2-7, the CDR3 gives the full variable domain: ETGVTQSPTHLIKTRGQQVTLRCSSQSGHNTVSWYQQALGQGPQFIFQYYREEENGRGNFPPRFSGLQFPNYSSELNVNALELDDSALYLCASSLGLAHEQYFGPGTRLTVT.